This T cell receptor beta chain was identified in a study of T cell changes during pregnancy in multiple sclerosis. V was clipped by 3 bases and J by 4 bases, with 22 bases between them. The CDR3 has 18 residues. From germline, CDR1 is PRHDT and CDR2 FYEKMQ (reference sequence). Assay: immunoSEQ multiplex PCR; the TCRdb copy retains only in-frame clones and omits some. The table lists 80,000 or so clones, 90% to 95% of them singletons. The sequence derives from a female donor in good health, enrolled as a control in a pregnancy study. The rearrangement uses TRBV13 and TRBJ1-5; possibly TRBD1 for D (5 bases). Sequencing was performed on peripheral blood, taken in the second trimester of pregnancy. The CDR3 bases are TGTGCCAGCAGCTTGACCTTCGGTCTGGGGGGGAGAAATCAGCCCCAGCATTTT. Translation gives CASSLTFGLGGRNQPQHF.